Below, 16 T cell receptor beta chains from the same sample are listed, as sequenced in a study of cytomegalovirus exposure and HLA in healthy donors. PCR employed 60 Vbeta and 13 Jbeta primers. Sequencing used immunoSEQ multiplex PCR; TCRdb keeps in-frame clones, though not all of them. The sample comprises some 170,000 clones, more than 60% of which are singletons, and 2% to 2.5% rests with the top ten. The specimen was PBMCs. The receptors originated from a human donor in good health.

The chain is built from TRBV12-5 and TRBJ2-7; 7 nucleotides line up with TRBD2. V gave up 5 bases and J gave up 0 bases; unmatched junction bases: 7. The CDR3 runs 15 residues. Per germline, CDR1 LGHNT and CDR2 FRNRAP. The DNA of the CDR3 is TGTGCTAGTGGTCCATCTAGCGGATACTCCTACGAGCAGTACTTC. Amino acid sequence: CASGPSSGYSYEQYF.

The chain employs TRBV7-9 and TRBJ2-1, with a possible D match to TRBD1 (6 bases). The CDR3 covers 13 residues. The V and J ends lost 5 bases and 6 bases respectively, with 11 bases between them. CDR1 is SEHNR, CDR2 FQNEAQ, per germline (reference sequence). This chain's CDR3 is CASSPGQINEQFF. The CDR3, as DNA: TGTGCCAGCAGCCCGGGACAAATCAATGAGCAGTTCTTC.

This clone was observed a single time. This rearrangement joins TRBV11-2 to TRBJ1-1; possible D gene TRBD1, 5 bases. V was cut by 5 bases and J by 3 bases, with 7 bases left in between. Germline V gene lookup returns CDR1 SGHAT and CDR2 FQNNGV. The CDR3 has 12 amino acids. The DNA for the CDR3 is TGTGCCAGCAGCAGCAGGGACACTGAAGCTTTCTTT. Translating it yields CASSSRDTEAFF.

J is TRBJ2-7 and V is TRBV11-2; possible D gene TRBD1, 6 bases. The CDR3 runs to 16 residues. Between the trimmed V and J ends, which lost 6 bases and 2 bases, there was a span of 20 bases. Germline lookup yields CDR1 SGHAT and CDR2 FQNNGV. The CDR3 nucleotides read TGTGCCAGCAGTCGAGTCGGGCAGGGGACGGCCTACGAGCAGTACTTC. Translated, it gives CASSRVGQGTAYEQYF.

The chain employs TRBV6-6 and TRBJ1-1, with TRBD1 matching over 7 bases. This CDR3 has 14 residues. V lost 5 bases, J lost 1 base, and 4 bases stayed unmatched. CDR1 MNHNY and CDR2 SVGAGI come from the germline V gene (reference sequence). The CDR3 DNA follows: TGTGCCAGCAGTAGACAGGGAGGGAACACTGAAGCTTTCTTT. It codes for CASSRQGGNTEAFF.

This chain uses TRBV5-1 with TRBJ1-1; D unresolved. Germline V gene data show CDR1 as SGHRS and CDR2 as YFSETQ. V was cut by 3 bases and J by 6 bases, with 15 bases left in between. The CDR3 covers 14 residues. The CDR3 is CASSSMSEQSEAFF. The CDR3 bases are TGCGCCAGCAGCTCAATGTCGGAACAGTCTGAAGCTTTCTTT.

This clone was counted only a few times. The CDR3 reads CASSLGTGNQPQHF. The CDR3 coding sequence is TGCGCCAGCAGCCTTGGGACAGGGAATCAGCCCCAGCATTTT. V gene TRBV5-1 combines with J gene TRBJ1-5, with 9 bases that match TRBD1. The CDR3 has 14 amino acids. V lost 4 bases and J lost 4; bases outside the gene matches: 3. The germline V gene has CDR1 SGHRS and CDR2 YFSETQ.

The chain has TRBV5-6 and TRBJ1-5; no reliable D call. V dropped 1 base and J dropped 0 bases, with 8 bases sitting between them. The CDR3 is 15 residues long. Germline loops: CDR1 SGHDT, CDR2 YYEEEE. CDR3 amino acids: CASSLTSGSNQPQHF. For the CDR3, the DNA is TGTGCCAGCAGCTTGACCTCGGGTAGCAATCAGCCCCAGCATTTT.

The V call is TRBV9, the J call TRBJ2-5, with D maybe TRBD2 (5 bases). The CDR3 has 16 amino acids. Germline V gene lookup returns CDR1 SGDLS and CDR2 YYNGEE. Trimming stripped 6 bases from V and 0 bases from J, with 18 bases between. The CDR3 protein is CASTPELDLYQETQYF. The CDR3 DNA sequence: TGTGCCAGCACCCCAGAACTGGACTTGTACCAAGAGACCCAGTACTTC. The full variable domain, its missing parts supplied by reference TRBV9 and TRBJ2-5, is DSGVTQTPKHLITATGQRVTLRCSPRSGDLSVYWYQQSLDQGLQFLIQYYNGEERAKGNILERFSAQQFPDLHSELNLSSLELGDSALYFCASTPELDLYQETQYFGPGTRLLVL.

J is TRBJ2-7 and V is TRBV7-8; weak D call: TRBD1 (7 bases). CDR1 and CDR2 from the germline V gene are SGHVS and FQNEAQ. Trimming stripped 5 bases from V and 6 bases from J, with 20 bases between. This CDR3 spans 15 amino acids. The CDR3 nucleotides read TGTGCCAGCAGCGCGGCAGGGGGAGGCTCGGGCGAGCAGTACTTC. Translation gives CASSAAGGGSGEQYF.

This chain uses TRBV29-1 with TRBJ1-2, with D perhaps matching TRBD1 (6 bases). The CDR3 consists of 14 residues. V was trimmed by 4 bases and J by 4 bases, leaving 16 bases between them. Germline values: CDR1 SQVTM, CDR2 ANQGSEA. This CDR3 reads CSVVADRSSYGYTF. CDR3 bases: TGCAGCGTTGTCGCCGACAGGAGTTCCTATGGCTACACCTTC.

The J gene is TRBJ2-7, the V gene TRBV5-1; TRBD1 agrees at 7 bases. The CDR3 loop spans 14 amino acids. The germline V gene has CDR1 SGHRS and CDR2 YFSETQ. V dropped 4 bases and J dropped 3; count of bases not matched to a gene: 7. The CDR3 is CASSTQGTDYEQYF. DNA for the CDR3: TGCGCCAGCAGCACCCAGGGGACAGACTACGAGCAGTACTTC.

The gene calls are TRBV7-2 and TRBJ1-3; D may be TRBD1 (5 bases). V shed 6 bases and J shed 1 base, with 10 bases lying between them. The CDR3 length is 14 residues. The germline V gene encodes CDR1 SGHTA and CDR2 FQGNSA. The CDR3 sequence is CASRTGASGNTIYF. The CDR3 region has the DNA TGTGCCAGCAGGACTGGGGCATCTGGAAACACCATATATTTT.

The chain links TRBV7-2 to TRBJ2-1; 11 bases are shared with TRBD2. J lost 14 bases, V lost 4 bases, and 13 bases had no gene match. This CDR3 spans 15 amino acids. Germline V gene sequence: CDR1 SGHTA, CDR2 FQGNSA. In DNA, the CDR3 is TGTGCCAGCAGCTCCACTCTAGCGGGGGGCGTCTCGGAGTTCTTC. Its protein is CASSSTLAGGVSEFF.

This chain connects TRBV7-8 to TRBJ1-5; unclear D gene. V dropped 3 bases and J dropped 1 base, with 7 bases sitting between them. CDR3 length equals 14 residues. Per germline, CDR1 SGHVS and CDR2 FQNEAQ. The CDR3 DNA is TGTGCCAGCAGCTTTGGTGCGAGCAATCAGCCCCAGCATTTT. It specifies CASSFGASNQPQHF.

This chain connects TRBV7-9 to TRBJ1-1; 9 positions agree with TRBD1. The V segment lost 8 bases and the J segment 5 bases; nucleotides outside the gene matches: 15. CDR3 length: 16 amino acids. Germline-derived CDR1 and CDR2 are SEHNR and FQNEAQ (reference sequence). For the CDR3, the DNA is TGTGCCAGCGAAAACCGTGGGGCGGACAGGGGAACTGAAGCTTTCTTT. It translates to CASENRGADRGTEAFF.